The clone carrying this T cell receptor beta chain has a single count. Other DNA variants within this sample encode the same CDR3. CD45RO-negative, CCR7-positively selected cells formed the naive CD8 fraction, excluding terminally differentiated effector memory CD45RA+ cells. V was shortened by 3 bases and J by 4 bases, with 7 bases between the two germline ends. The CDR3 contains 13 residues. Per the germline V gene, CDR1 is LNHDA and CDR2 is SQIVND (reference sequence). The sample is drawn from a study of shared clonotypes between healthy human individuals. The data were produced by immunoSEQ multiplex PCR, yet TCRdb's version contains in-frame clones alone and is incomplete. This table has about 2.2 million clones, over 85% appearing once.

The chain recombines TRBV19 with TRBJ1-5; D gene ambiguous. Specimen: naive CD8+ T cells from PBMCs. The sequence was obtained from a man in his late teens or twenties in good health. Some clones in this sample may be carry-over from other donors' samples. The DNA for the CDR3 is TGTGCCAGTAGTATTGGCCCAAATCAGCCCCAGCATTTT. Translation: CASSIGPNQPQHF.